The 10 T cell receptor beta chains below come from one sample, sequenced in a study of blood T cell repertoires in COVID-19. Assay: immunoSEQ multiplex PCR; the TCRdb copy retains only in-frame clones and omits some. The table includes 250,000 or so clones, about 85% detected once. The sequenced sample was PBMCs or T cells enriched from blood (not recorded which). Receptors were obtained from a young man who had recovered from COVID-19.

This clone has more than one count but fewer than ten. The chain combines TRBV18 with TRBJ1-4; 8 nucleotides match TRBD1. Germline trimming cut 4 bases from V and 5 bases from J; bases unmatched to any gene: 0. The CDR3 length is 13 residues. Germline V gene data show CDR1 as KGHSH and CDR2 as LQKENI. The CDR3 loop is CASSRQGNEKLFF. The DNA for the CDR3 is TGTGCCAGCTCACGACAGGGGAATGAAAAACTGTTTTTT.

The gene calls are TRBV5-8 and TRBJ2-1; 14 bases align to TRBD2. Trimming removed 8 bases from V and 8 bases from J; junction bases left unmatched: 6. The CDR3 has 14 amino acids. Germline V lookup: CDR1 SGHTS, CDR2 YDEGEE. The DNA of the CDR3 is TGTGCCAGAGGACTAGCGGGAGGATTCGATGAGCAGTTCTTC. This codes for CARGLAGGFDEQFF.

The chain combines TRBV7-6 with TRBJ2-2; perhaps TRBD2 as D (5 bases). The V end lost 5 bases, the J end lost 2 bases, and 15 bases lay between the germline ends. CDR3 length: 16 amino acids. Per germline, CDR1 SGHVS and CDR2 FNYEAQ. CDR3 coding DNA: TGTGCCAGCAGCCCCCGGGATGGAGAAAACACCGGGGAGCTGTTTTTT. Protein product: CASSPRDGENTGELFF.

The genes are TRBV10-3 and TRBJ1-5, with TRBD1 identical over 11 bases. The junction had 7 bases not matched to a gene; V was cut back by 11 bases and J by 7 bases. CDR3 size: 13 residues. CDR1 and CDR2 (germline): ENHRY, SYGVKD. This CDR3 is CAVGQGARQPQHF. The CDR3 region has the DNA TGTGCCGTCGGACAGGGGGCACGGCAGCCCCAGCATTTT.

This sequence joins TRBV28 and TRBJ1-2; D may be TRBD1 (6 bases). CDR3 length equals 16 residues. CDR1 MDHEN and CDR2 SYDVKM come from the germline V gene. Trimming shortened V by 2 bases and J by 1 base, and 14 bases separated the two germline ends. CDR3 nucleotides: TGTGCCAGCAGTTTAGGGGGACATCCTCTTAACTATGGCTACACCTTC. It codes for CASSLGGHPLNYGYTF.

This chain uses TRBV5-1 with TRBJ1-1, with 9 bases aligning to TRBD1. With V trimmed by 5 bases and J by 0 bases, 2 bases remained unmatched. Germline V gene lookup returns CDR1 SGHRS and CDR2 YFSETQ. There are 14 residues in the CDR3. Written as DNA, the CDR3 is TGCGCCAGCAGACGGACAGGGGTGAACACTGAAGCTTTCTTT. Its translation: CASRRTGVNTEAFF.

V gene TRBV18 combines with J gene TRBJ2-7; TRBD1 aligns across 8 bases. Germline values: CDR1 KGHSH, CDR2 LQKENI. The CDR3 consists of 13 residues. V shed 2 bases, J shed 3 bases, and the junction held 0 bases outside the gene matches. The CDR3 spells CASSPGTGYEQYF. Written as DNA, the CDR3 is TGTGCCAGCTCACCAGGGACAGGCTACGAGCAGTACTTC.

The chain is built from TRBV15 and TRBJ2-1; 9 positions agree with TRBD2. V shed 1 base, J shed 4 bases, and the junction held 5 bases outside the gene matches. CDR3 size: 16 residues. The germline V gene encodes CDR1 LNHNV and CDR2 YYDKDF (reference sequence). The CDR3 coding sequence is TGTGCCACCAGCAGAGGGCGGGAGGGGGTTTACAATGAGCAGTTCTTC. This codes for CATSRGREGVYNEQFF.

This clone was recorded many times. The CDR3 DNA reads as TGTGCCGCCGTGAAGGCAGGGGGCCGCTACGAGCAGTACTTC. Translated: CAAVKAGGRYEQYF. This chain connects TRBV7-9 to TRBJ2-7, with 8 bases matching TRBD1. The V and J ends lost 11 bases and 3 bases, in that order; junction bases with no gene match: 12. CDR3 size: 14 residues. The germline V gene encodes CDR1 SEHNR and CDR2 FQNEAQ (reference sequence).

The V and J genes are TRBV7-3 and TRBJ2-3, with 11 bases matching TRBD2. CDR1 is SGHTA and CDR2 is FQGTGA in the germline V gene. The CDR3 spans 16 residues. With V trimmed by 2 bases and J by 4 bases, 5 bases remained unmatched. The CDR3 protein is CASSLSPSGGSDTQYF. In nucleotides, the CDR3 is TGTGCCAGCAGCTTATCCCCTAGCGGGGGGTCAGATACGCAGTATTTT.